A selection of T cell receptor beta chains follows, all from one sample in a study of CD8+ T cells in alopecia areata. Produced via immunoSEQ multiplex PCR; TCRdb's table is partial and in-frame only. There are 95,000 to 110,000 clones in the sample; around three fifths occur only once, and 7.5% to 9% lies in the top ten. Sequenced material: CD4+ T cells sorted from blood. The receptors here all came from a human donor in good health. CDR3s include the opening cysteine and the closing phenylalanine or tryptophan. Fields, in order: V gene, D gene, clone size, J gene, CDR3 protein, CDR3 DNA. The D gene is left open where the match is weak. Size values are once, few and many counts, or a class for expanded clones, and some rows have none.

>TRBV5-6|.|few|TRBJ1-5
CASSFQGRNQPQHF
TGTGCCAGCAGCTTCCAGGGGCGAAATCAGCCCCAGCATTTT
>TRBV4-1|TRBD1|.|TRBJ2-7
CASSQAPGQGAHEQYF
TGCGCCAGCAGCCAGGCCCCGGGACAGGGGGCGCACGAGCAGTACTTC
>TRBV11-2|.|few|TRBJ2-3
CASSFAGADTQYF
TGTGCCAGCAGCTTCGCGGGCGCCGATACGCAGTATTTT
>TRBV6-5|.|.|TRBJ1-5
CASQQNQGSGQPQHF
TGTGCCAGCCAACAGAACCAGGGCTCGGGTCAGCCCCAGCATTTT
>TRBV25-1|TRBD1|few|TRBJ1-1
CASSESRQGAGTEAFF
TGTGCCAGCAGTGAATCGCGACAGGGGGCAGGGACTGAAGCTTTCTTT
>TRBV29-1|TRBD2|.|TRBJ2-5
CSVWNHGTSGDQETQYF
TGCAGCGTTTGGAACCACGGGACTAGCGGCGACCAAGAGACCCAGTACTTC
>TRBV4-3|.|.|TRBJ1-2
CASSQDQQIYGYTF
TGCGCCAGCAGCCAAGATCAACAAATCTATGGCTACACCTTC
>TRBV5-1|.|.|TRBJ2-5
CASSLAPQETQYF
TGCGCCAGCAGCTTGGCCCCCCAAGAGACCCAGTACTTC
>TRBV29-1|.|.|TRBJ2-5
CSVATGRGAKRTQYF
TGCAGCGTTGCCACCGGTAGGGGCGCCAAGAGGACCCAGTACTTC
>TRBV7-9|TRBD1|.|TRBJ1-2
CASSLQGVIGYTF
TGTGCCAGCAGCTTACAGGGGGTGATAGGCTACACCTTC
>TRBV4-2|TRBD1|once|TRBJ2-5
CASSQQDRGLETQYF
TGTGCCAGCAGCCAGCAGGACAGGGGGCTAGAGACCCAGTACTTC
>TRBV18|.|.|TRBJ1-1
CASSGSQGNTEAFF
TGTGCCAGCTCAGGATCACAGGGCAACACTGAAGCTTTCTTT
>TRBV14|.|.|TRBJ2-5
CASSRDRQETQYF
TGTGCCAGCAGCAGGGATCGACAAGAGACCCAGTACTTC
>TRBV30|.|.|TRBJ2-7
CAWSVYSYEQYF
TGTGCCTGGAGTGTGTATTCCTACGAGCAGTACTTC
>TRBV5-1|TRBD1|.|TRBJ2-5
CASRSGQGETQYF
TGCGCCAGCAGAAGTGGACAGGGAGAGACCCAGTACTTC
>TRBV5-6|.|.|TRBJ2-2
CASSLAPLVTGELFF
TGTGCCAGCAGCTTGGCCCCACTGGTCACCGGGGAGCTGTTTTTT
>TRBV7-9|TRBD2|.|TRBJ2-5
CASSREVVAGGRETQYF
TGTGCCAGCAGCCGAGAAGTAGTAGCGGGGGGCCGGGAGACCCAGTACTTC
>TRBV5-1|.|.|TRBJ2-1
CASSLLGVGEQFF
TGCGCCAGCAGCTTGTTAGGGGTAGGTGAGCAGTTCTTC
>TRBV4-2|TRBD2|.|TRBJ2-5
CASSQVRGGQETQYF
TGTGCCAGCAGCCAAGTCCGGGGGGGCCAAGAGACCCAGTACTTC
>TRBV30|.|.|TRBJ2-6
CAWTATNSGANVLTF
TGTGCCTGGACTGCCACGAATTCTGGGGCCAACGTCCTGACTTTC
>TRBV29-1|TRBD1|.|TRBJ1-1
CSVLDRVNTEAFF
TGCAGCGTGCTGGACAGGGTGAACACTGAAGCTTTCTTT
>TRBV30|.|.|TRBJ2-3
CAWSVVRTTSTDTQYF
TGTGCCTGGAGTGTAGTAAGGACGACTAGCACAGATACGCAGTATTTT
>TRBV25-1|.|.|TRBJ2-6
CASSPDSSGANVLTF
TGTGCCAGCAGTCCCGACAGCTCTGGGGCCAACGTCCTGACTTTC
>TRBV18|.|.|TRBJ2-3
CASSPTGDTQYF
TGTGCCAGCTCACCAACGGGGGATACGCAGTATTTT
>TRBV10-3|.|once|TRBJ1-6
CAISAGTENSPLHF
TGTGCCATCAGTGCAGGGACGGAGAATTCACCCCTCCACTTT
>TRBV29-1|.|.|TRBJ2-5
CSVRQVLQETQYF
TGCAGCGTTCGGCAGGTCCTTCAAGAGACCCAGTACTTC
>TRBV25-1|TRBD1|.|TRBJ1-3
CASSERGQGGNTIYF
TGTGCCAGCAGTGAAAGGGGACAGGGAGGAAACACCATATATTTT
>TRBV5-1|.|.|TRBJ2-7
CASSLIAGRDQTYEQYF
TGCGCCAGCAGCTTGATCGCAGGCCGGGATCAAACCTACGAGCAGTACTTC
>TRBV5-1|.|.|TRBJ2-5
CASSLEGQETQYF
TGCGCCAGCAGCTTGGAGGGCCAAGAGACCCAGTACTTC
>TRBV7-2|.|few|TRBJ2-5
CASSLGLETQYF
TGTGCCAGCAGCTTAGGCCTGGAGACCCAGTACTTC
>TRBV5-1|TRBD1|.|TRBJ2-5
CASSLGPPGQRETQYF
TGCGCCAGCAGCTTGGGACCCCCGGGACAGCGGGAGACCCAGTACTTC
>TRBV5-1|.|.|TRBJ1-2
CASNRAPGNYGYTF
TGCGCCAGCAATCGGGCCCCAGGGAACTATGGCTACACCTTC
>TRBV28|TRBD1|.|TRBJ2-7
CAIGTGGPYEQYF
TGTGCCATCGGGACAGGGGGTCCCTACGAGCAGTACTTC
>TRBV5-1|.|.|TRBJ1-6
CASSLDGSSYNSPLHF
TGCGCCAGCAGCTTGGATGGAAGCTCCTATAATTCACCCCTCCACTTT
>TRBV15|.|.|TRBJ1-6
CATSRQLYNSPLHF
TGTGCCACCAGCAGACAGCTCTATAATTCACCCCTCCACTTT
>TRBV2|TRBD2|.|TRBJ2-1
CASSTRGGGEQFF
TGTGCCAGCAGTACACGGGGGGGCGGTGAGCAGTTCTTC
>TRBV30|.|few|TRBJ1-2
CAWSTPGGGRGYTF
TGTGCCTGGAGTACCCCCGGGGGGGGACGCGGCTACACCTTC
>TRBV30|.|.|TRBJ1-1
CAWSVSANTEAFF
TGTGCCTGGAGTGTGTCGGCGAACACTGAAGCTTTCTTT
>TRBV30|TRBD1|many|TRBJ2-7
CAWNRDSAYEQYF
TGTGCCTGGAATAGGGACAGTGCTTACGAGCAGTACTTC
>TRBV7-3|.|few|TRBJ2-3
CASSLRGGYTDTQYF
TGTGCCAGCAGCTTAAGGGGGGGCTACACAGATACGCAGTATTTT
>TRBV6-5|TRBD1|few|TRBJ1-2
CASSYSIRTGSYGYTF
TGTGCCAGCAGTTACTCAATACGGACAGGGAGCTATGGCTACACCTTC
>TRBV4-3|.|.|TRBJ2-7
CASSRQAGGLAEPYEQYF
TGCGCCAGCAGCCGACAGGCCGGGGGGCTAGCTGAACCCTACGAGCAGTACTTC
>TRBV7-9|TRBD2|.|TRBJ2-5
CASSLALVRGGQETQYF
TGTGCCAGCAGCTTAGCGCTGGTGCGGGGGGGGCAAGAGACCCAGTACTTC
>TRBV21-1|.|.|TRBJ1-2
CASSNLGINYGYTF
TGTGCCAGCAGCAATCTCGGAATTAACTATGGCTACACCTTC
>TRBV6-1|TRBD1|.|TRBJ2-5
CASGQDRGTETQYF
TGTGCCAGCGGACAGGACAGGGGGACGGAGACCCAGTACTTC
>TRBV4-2|.|.|TRBJ2-1
CASSQQLGYNEQFF
TGTGCCAGCAGCCAACAACTAGGCTACAATGAGCAGTTCTTC